This T cell receptor beta chain was documented in a study of CD8 T cells in Susac syndrome (dated by TCRdb to 2018 to 2020). Some background on the complete study: Repertoire sequencing was used to test whether CD8+ T cell activation and differentiation in Susac syndrome was antigen driven. Clonality of the CD8+ T cell repertoire was compared between more than 9 healthy donors, about 14 Susac syndrome patients and roughly 15 multiple sclerosis patients. Beyond this particular receptor, the publication reports: The number of individuals in the TCR sequencing and HLA analysis was recognized as being relatively small.

Taken from the germline V gene, the CDR1 and CDR2 loops are MDHEN and SYDVKM. Including the terminal cysteine and phenylalanine, the CDR3 comprises 17 residues. The CDR3 DNA has 51 bases and is translated from base 1. Deletion took 4 bases off V and 10 bases off J, with a span of 23 bases between the germline ends. A remark on this clonotype: What this receptor recognizes is not known. One base away there is no much larger clone; base qualities are not given.

RNA was extracted with the RNeasy kit and roughly 0.45 to 1 ug was reverse transcribed using random hexamers. The immunoSEQ multiplex PCR assay, which covers 54 Vbeta and 13 Jbeta segments, was used to amplify TCR beta CDR3 regions. PCR amplification bias was corrected by using a synthetic template baseline for primer optimization and computational correction. As for the original processing: Only productive sequences were kept, with reads annotated to V, D and J genes according to IMGT and analyzed in immunoSEQ Analyzer. Clonality was computed as one minus Shannon entropy normalized by log2 of the number of productive unique sequences. For each patient and control, public and private clones were evaluated within the 100 most prevalent clones. A clone was defined as Susac-specific if it was absent from the healthy and MS cohorts, from roughly 990 published viral clones and from other ImmuneACCESS disease sequences. The public reads were reprocessed in TCRdb via fastp at Q25 and MiXCR, keeping in-frame beta chains. Each entry merges the rows of one CDR3 protein and shows their most common DNA and genes. TCRdb's processing, not the study's, gives the V and J calls here. This sample holds fewer than 350,000 distinct CDR3 sequences; about nine tenths were observed only once. Roughly 0.2% of the sample rests with the top ten.

Peripheral blood CD8+ and CD4+ T cells from healthy donors, Susac syndrome patients and multiple sclerosis patients were profiled by high-throughput TCR beta sequencing. The multiple sclerosis controls were treatment-naive patients who had stable or active relapsing-remitting disease and met the revised McDonald criteria. CD8+ TEMRA cells were enriched by FACS, while bulk CD8+ and CD4+ T cells were purified by magnetic negative isolation. Blood was collected in EDTA tubes and processed within 24 hours, with PBMCs isolated through density gradient centrifugation. PBMCs intended for TCR sequencing were frozen in liquid nitrogen and were later thawed in a 37 degrees C water bath. A purity of at least 90% was achieved for sorted or isolated CD4+, CD8+ and CD8+ TEMRA cells.

This chain is built from TRBV28 and TRBJ1-6; no D gene can be assigned with confidence. The TCR originated in a human donor with multiple sclerosis. The material sequenced was CD8+ T cells from PBMCs. The CDR3 corresponds to CASSYLRYTRKESPLHF. The DNA is TGTGCCAGCAGTTATTTGAGGTATACACGTAAAGAGTCACCCCTCCACTTT.